This section outlines one T cell receptor beta chain sequence together with its context. Its specificity is not known. This CDR3 contains 14 residues. Germline V CDR1 and CDR2: DFQATT, SNEGSKA (reference sequence). This sample stems from a study of T cells expressing NK-cell markers. Whole-study results and caveats: Leadership of the CD3+CD56-NKG2C+ fraction also belonged to these clonotypes in a few donors.

5'RACE template switching with UMIs produced the TCR beta cDNA. One entry per CDR3 protein, without DNA, is what TCRdb gives after re-calling the 5' RACE reads. This table holds hundreds of thousands of distinct CDR3 sequences. The clonotype comes from a man between 18 and 35 years old in good health. The sequenced sample consisted of blood T cells: a sorted CD56 or NKG2C T cell subset, CD4+ or CD8+ T cells, or bulk PBMC T cells (not recorded which). The chain recombines TRBV20-1 with TRBJ2-1; TCRdb designates TRBD2, a call that cannot be tested without DNA. This CDR3 is CSAENSGTNNEQFF.